These 12 T cell receptor beta chains were all obtained from the same sample, sequenced in a study of Ad26.COV2.S vaccination and SARS-CoV-2 variants. Profiling relied on immunoSEQ multiplex PCR, and the TCRdb table lists in-frame clones only, not all of them. The table includes about 350,000 clones, 86% detected once. Regarding treatment: 15 to 20 received Ad26.COV2.S at low or high dose, single or two shots; about 5 received placebo; per-sample allocation not given. Day 63 after the first vaccine or placebo injection was the time point for sampling. The specimen comprised peripheral blood, sampled in a trial of Ad26.COV2.S vaccine versus placebo. These receptors came from a person between 18 and 65 years old who received the Ad26.COV2.S COVID-19 vaccine or a placebo.

The rearrangement joins TRBV7-6 to TRBJ2-3, with a tentative D call TRBD2 (5 bases). The V end was cut by 4 bases, the J end by 0 bases, with 17 bases between. CDR1 and CDR2 (germline): SGHVS, FNYEAQ. The CDR3 runs to 17 residues. The CDR3 DNA reads as TGTGCCAGCAGCTCTAAACGTAGCGACCCTAGCACAGATACGCAGTATTTT. Translating gives CASSSKRSDPSTDTQYF.

This clone was seen only a few times. The chain joins TRBV29-1 to TRBJ2-1; the D gene is possibly TRBD2 (6 bases). Germline CDR1 reads SQVTM; CDR2 reads ANQGSEA. This CDR3 has 12 residues. Trimming removed 4 bases at V and 4 bases at J, with 8 bases between. This CDR3 reads CSVGGAYNEQFF. For the CDR3, the DNA is TGCAGCGTTGGCGGGGCTTACAATGAGCAGTTCTTC.

The chain links TRBV7-9 to TRBJ2-2; D might be TRBD1 or TRBD2, each matching 6 bases. Germline V lookup: CDR1 SEHNR, CDR2 FQNEAQ (reference sequence). The CDR3 length is 15 residues. V was cut by 7 bases and J by 3 bases, with 15 bases left in between. The CDR3 DNA is TGTGCCAGCACCGGGGGCCTGGGGGACACCGGGGAGCTGTTTTTT. Its translation is CASTGGLGDTGELFF.

This chain connects TRBV11-2 to TRBJ2-2; D might be TRBD1 or TRBD2, each matching 5 bases. V lost 4 bases to trimming and J lost 3 bases, with 12 bases between them. Germline V lookup: CDR1 SGHAT, CDR2 FQNNGV. The CDR3 is 15 residues long. In nucleotides, the CDR3 is TGTGCCAGCAGCTGGGACGGAGCCGACACCGGGGAGCTGTTTTTT. This gives the protein CASSWDGADTGELFF.

The genes are TRBV9 and TRBJ1-1, with TRBD1 matching over 9 bases. This CDR3 is built from 17 residues. Looked up from germline, CDR1 is SGDLS and CDR2 is YYNGEE. The V gene end was trimmed by 4 bases and the J gene end by 1 base; junction bases not matched to a gene: 11. CDR3 sequence: CASSPSLPDRGNTEAFF. The CDR3 DNA reads as TGTGCCAGCAGCCCAAGCCTACCGGACAGGGGGAACACTGAAGCTTTCTTT. Full variable domain (rest looked up from reference TRBV9 and TRBJ1-1): DSGVTQTPKHLITATGQRVTLRCSPRSGDLSVYWYQQSLDQGLQFLIQYYNGEERAKGNILERFSAQQFPDLHSELNLSSLELGDSALYFCASSPSLPDRGNTEAFFGQGTRLTVV.

The chain combines TRBV24-1 with TRBJ1-4, with D uncertain. Germline loops: CDR1 KGHDR, CDR2 SFDVKD. This CDR3 is built from 13 residues. Trimming cost V 3 bases and J 8 bases, with 9 bases left between them. CDR3 nucleotide sequence: TGTGCCACCAGTGATCCGGGGTCCGAAAAACTGTTTTTT. It yields the protein CATSDPGSEKLFF.

The gene calls are TRBV6-5 and TRBJ1-1; tentatively, D is TRBD1 (5 bases). Trimming removed 5 bases at V and 2 bases at J, with 12 bases between. The CDR3 has 14 residues. From germline, CDR1 is MNHEY and CDR2 SVGAGI. CDR3 protein: CASSLGTPNTEAFF. Here the CDR3 DNA reads TGTGCCAGCAGTCTCGGGACCCCTAACACTGAAGCTTTCTTT.

The chain combines TRBV7-9 with TRBJ1-5; D is unclear. Trimming pared 5 bases from V and 5 bases from J, leaving 16 bases between. Looked up from germline, CDR1 is SEHNR and CDR2 is FQNEAQ (reference sequence). This CDR3 has 15 amino acids. As DNA, the CDR3 is TGTGCCAGCAGCGCGGACGGGCCGATAGATCAGCCCCAGCATTTT. Its translation is CASSADGPIDQPQHF.

V usage is TRBV7-9 and J usage is TRBJ2-3; the D is unclear. There are 14 residues in the CDR3. CDR1 is SEHNR, CDR2 FQNEAQ, per germline (reference sequence). Trimming stripped 4 bases from V and 0 bases from J, with 8 bases between. In nucleotides, the CDR3 is TGTGCCAGCAGCTCCGTGACAAGCACAGATACGCAGTATTTT. This gives the protein CASSSVTSTDTQYF.

The chain is built from TRBV7-9 and TRBJ1-3; 7 bases align to TRBD1. With 5 bases clipped from V and 4 bases from J, the junction kept 14 bases outside the gene matches. The CDR3 loop spans 17 amino acids. Germline-derived CDR1 and CDR2 are SEHNR and FQNEAQ (reference sequence). DNA of the CDR3: TGTGCCAGCAGCCTTCCCAGTGACAGGGTCTCGGGAAACACCATATATTTT. It specifies CASSLPSDRVSGNTIYF.

This clone was detected once. The genes are TRBV5-1 and TRBJ1-5, with D unclear. Per the germline V gene, CDR1 is SGHRS and CDR2 is YFSETQ. Deletions cut 0 bases from V and 4 bases from J, with 8 bases between. The CDR3 has 14 amino acids. The CDR3 loop is CASSLDSLNQPQHF. CDR3 in DNA: TGCGCCAGCAGCTTGGACAGTCTAAATCAGCCCCAGCATTTT.

To note about this clone: Other DNA sequences within the sample encode an identical CDR3. The J gene is TRBJ1-5, the V gene TRBV6-2 or TRBV6-3, with D hard to call. This CDR3 region has 17 residues. V lost 5 bases and J lost 1, with 18 bases in between. The germline gives CDR1 MNHEY, CDR2 SVGEGT. The CDR3 loop reads CASSKTTAGYSNQPQHF. The DNA for the CDR3 is TGTGCCAGCAGTAAAACAACAGCGGGATACAGCAATCAGCCCCAGCATTTT.